A selection of T cell receptor beta chains follows, all from one sample in a study of esophageal squamous cell carcinoma under preoperative chemotherapy. Via MiXCR, TCRdb re-called the PCR reads, giving one row per CDR3 protein. The sample carries roughly 30,000 distinct CDR3 sequences, around 49% recorded once. The sample was gathered from a patient given preoperative chemotherapy. Receptors were obtained from a human donor with esophageal squamous cell carcinoma. The donor label of this sample is uncertain. CDR3s include the opening cysteine and the closing phenylalanine or tryptophan. A D gene is named only where the DNA matches it firmly. Part of the rows lack a size; the others show once, few, many or a class for expanded clones.

TRBV6-1,NA,TRBJ1-2,NA,TGTGCCAGCAACCACAGGGAACTGTATGGCTACACCTTC,CASNHRELYGYTF
TRBV7-8,NA,TRBJ2-5,NA,TGTGGCGGGGGCGTCGGGGGCCGTGGCACAGAGACCCAGTATTTC,CGGGVGGRGTETQYF
TRBV7-2,NA,TRBJ1-5,NA,TGTGCCAGCAGCCCGCGCGACGGGGGGTATCAGCCCCAGCATTTT,CASSPRDGGYQPQHF
TRBV28,NA,TRBJ2-1,many,TGTGCCAGCAGTCATGAGGGCTACAATGAGCAGTTCTTC,CASSHEGYNEQFF
TRBV5-1,NA,TRBJ2-2,few,TGCGCCAGCAGCCCGGGCCGGCGAAACACCGGGGAGCTGTTTTTT,CASSPGRRNTGELFF
TRBV19,TRBD2,TRBJ2-5,few,TGTGCCAGTAGTCCGGGGGGGCCCCGAGAGACCCAGTACTTC,CASSPGGPRETQYF
TRBV7-8,NA,TRBJ2-5,NA,TGTGCCGGGGGCTTCGGGGGCCGCGGCCAAGATACCCAGTACTTC,CAGGFGGRGQDTQYF
TRBV12-3/TRBV12-4,NA,TRBJ2-1,NA,TGTGCCAGCAGTAATTACGATGGCGAGCAGTTCTTC,CASSNYDGEQFF
TRBV12-3/TRBV12-4,NA,TRBJ2-5,NA,TGTGCCAGCAGTGGAGGCCCCACCCAAGATACCCAGTACTTT,CASSGGPTQDTQYF
TRBV7-8,NA,TRBJ2-2,NA,TGTGCCAGCAGCGGCCTCGGGGCTGCGAGCACCGAGGAGCAGTTTTTT,CASSGLGAASTEEQFF
TRBV7-3,TRBD2,TRBJ2-1,many,TGTGCCAGCAGCAAGACTAGCGGCTCCTACAATGAGCAGTTCTTC,CASSKTSGSYNEQFF
TRBV9,NA,TRBJ2-1,once,TGTGCCAGCAGCGGAACTATAGGGGGGGGCGGTCACAATGAGCAGTTCTTC,CASSGTIGGGGHNEQFF
TRBV11-3,TRBD2,TRBJ2-3,NA,TGTGCCAGCAGGGGAGCGGGGGGCCGTATCACAGAGACGCAGTATTTT,CASRGAGGRITETQYF
TRBV7-7,TRBD2,TRBJ2-1,many,TGTGCTAGCAGCTTAGAGGCGGGGGACAATGAGCAGTTCTTC,CASSLEAGDNEQFF
TRBV6-5,NA,TRBJ1-4,NA,TGTGCCAGCAGTTACTTCACCGGGGGTGAAAAACTGTTTTTT,CASSYFTGGEKLFF
TRBV7-3,NA,TRBJ2-3,NA,TGTGCCGGGGGCCTCGGGACTCTCGGCACAGATACCCAGTATTTC,CAGGLGTLGTDTQYF
TRBV6-1,TRBD2,TRBJ2-5,NA,TGTGCCAGCAGGGGCATTGGCGGGGGGGACCAAGAGACCCAGTACTTC,CASRGIGGGDQETQYF
TRBV6-1,TRBD2,TRBJ2-4,few,TGTGCCAGCAGGCCGGGACTAGCGGGAGTGTCAGCCAAAAACATTCAGTACTTC,CASRPGLAGVSAKNIQYF
TRBV7-8,TRBD2,TRBJ2-5,large,TGTGCCAGCAGCTCTCCCGGACTAGCGGGGGGGTACCAAGAGACCCAGTACTTC,CASSSPGLAGGYQETQYF
TRBV12-3/TRBV12-4,NA,TRBJ2-4,NA,TGTGCCAGCAGTACCACTGGCCGGGGAACCAAAGACACGCAGTACTTC,CASSTTGRGTKDTQYF
TRBV7-8,NA,TRBJ2-3,NA,TGTGCCAGCAGCCGCCTAGGGGGTGCAAGCACAGAGACGCTGTATTTT,CASSRLGGASTETLYF
TRBV7-2,TRBD2,TRBJ2-5,NA,TGTGCGGGCAGCGGGGGGGGCGGCCCAGGGACCCAGTACTTC,CAGSGGGGPGTQYF
TRBV7-3,TRBD2,TRBJ2-7,NA,TGTGCCAGCAGCCCAGGGACTGGCGGGGGAGCCAAAAATACGCAGTACTTC,CASSPGTGGGAKNTQYF
TRBV12-3/TRBV12-4,TRBD1,TRBJ2-1,few,TGTGCCAGCAGACTGAGAAGGAGGACAGGGACCTACAATGAGCAGTTCTTC,CASRLRRRTGTYNEQFF
TRBV6-2/TRBV6-3,NA,TRBJ2-1,once,TGCGCCAGCGGCAATACAAGGCAGTTCTTC,CASGNTRQFF
TRBV7-3,NA,TRBJ2-5,NA,TGTGCCAGCAGCACTGGACCCGGGCAAGAGACCCAGTACTTC,CASSTGPGQETQYF
TRBV24-1,NA,TRBJ2-3,NA,TGTGCCACCAGTGGGCCAGCCGCGAACACCGGGGAGCAGTATTTT,CATSGPAANTGEQYF
TRBV6-1,NA,TRBJ2-1,NA,TGTGCCAGCGGGGTACCCTCTTCTCATGAGCAGTTCTTC,CASGVPSSHEQFF
TRBV7-2,NA,TRBJ2-4,NA,TGTCGCAGCAGGGGGGGGGGAGGCGAAAACATTCAGTACTTT,CRSRGGGGENIQYF
TRBV7-6,TRBD2,TRBJ2-5,NA,TGTGCCAGCACCCTTAGCGGGGAGGGTGAGACCCAGTACTTC,CASTLSGEGETQYF
TRBV7-2,NA,TRBJ2-2,NA,TGTGCCAGCAGCTTAGATGCGGGTATCCCGACCGATAAGCTGTTTTTT,CASSLDAGIPTDKLFF
TRBV4-3,TRBD2,TRBJ2-5,few,TGCGCCAGCAGCCAAGATGTCGGGGGGAAGACCCAGTACTTC,CASSQDVGGKTQYF
TRBV7-6,NA,TRBJ2-3,NA,TGTGCCAGCAGCTTAGTTGAGCCAGGGGGAGGAAAAAACATGCAGTATTTT,CASSLVEPGGGKNMQYF
TRBV18,NA,TRBJ2-1,NA,TGTGCCAGCTCACCACGACAGGCTAACTACAATGAGCAGTTCTTC,CASSPRQANYNEQFF
TRBV2,TRBD1,TRBJ1-2,NA,TGTGCCAGATTACAGGGGAATGGCTACACCTTC,CARLQGNGYTF
TRBV12-3/TRBV12-4,TRBD2,TRBJ2-3,few,TGTGCCAGCAGTACTACGGGGGGGGGGGCCAAAGACATGCAGTATTTC,CASSTTGGGAKDMQYF
TRBV7-8,NA,TRBJ1-4,many,TGTGCCAGCAGCTTAGTAGGGTTTGAAAAACTGTTTTTT,CASSLVGFEKLFF
TRBV12-3/TRBV12-4,TRBD2,TRBJ2-3,NA,TGTGCCAGCACGACTACTAGCGGGCGGGCCACAGATACCCAGTATTTT,CASTTTSGRATDTQYF
TRBV7-9,NA,TRBJ2-5,NA,TGTGCCAGCAGCTTATTAGGGGTCCCTCAGGAGACCCAGTACTTC,CASSLLGVPQETQYF
TRBV11-2,NA,TRBJ2-1,few,TGTGCCAGCAGCTTCCTTCTCAATGAGCAGTTCTTC,CASSFLLNEQFF
TRBV7-6,NA,TRBJ2-5,NA,TGTGCCAGCAGCGCGGGGCGCGGGGGCCGCGACCAAGAGACCCAGTACTTC,CASSAGRGGRDQETQYF
TRBV7-8,NA,TRBJ2-3,NA,TGTGCCAGCAGCAACCTGGGGCGGGGGCCCAGTGATATTCAGTACTTT,CASSNLGRGPSDIQYF
TRBV7-3,NA,TRBJ2-1,medium-sized,TGTGCCAGCAGCTCGCTAGCGAGCTCCTACAATGAGCAGTTCTTC,CASSSLASSYNEQFF
TRBV11-3,NA,TRBJ1-3,few,TGTGCCAGCAGCGACAACTCTGGAAACACCATATATTTT,CASSDNSGNTIYF
TRBV6-2/TRBV6-3,TRBD1,TRBJ2-1,NA,TGTGCCAGCACTCGGGACAGGGGTAATAATGAGCAGTTCTTC,CASTRDRGNNEQFF
TRBV3-1,NA,TRBJ2-3,NA,TGTGCCAGCAGCCAAGGGGGGGCTTTTGGCACAGATACGCAGTATTTT,CASSQGGAFGTDTQYF
TRBV7-2,NA,TRBJ2-1,many,TGTGCCAGCAGAGACGGGTCCAACGCGCAGTTCTTC,CASRDGSNAQFF
TRBV12-3/TRBV12-4,NA,TRBJ2-4,NA,TGTGCCAGCAGGGGGGCGGTGGGAGCCAAAGACATGCAGTATTTC,CASRGAVGAKDMQYF
TRBV11-3,NA,TRBJ2-4,NA,TGTGCCAGCAGCTTCGAATCGGGGATGTGGGCCGAAGATACGCAGTACTTC,CASSFESGMWAEDTQYF
TRBV11-2,TRBD2,TRBJ2-3,NA,TGTGCGGGCAGCGGGGGGGGGGGCCAGGGTACGCAGTATTTC,CAGSGGGGQGTQYF
TRBV19,NA,TRBJ1-4,few,TGTGCCAGTAGTATCGCACGCCAGAATGAAAAACTGTTTTTT,CASSIARQNEKLFF
TRBV5-1,TRBD1,TRBJ2-1,NA,TGCGCCAGCAGCCAGGCGAGAGGGGGCCATGAGCAGTTCTTC,CASSQARGGHEQFF